Below, 7 T cell receptor beta chains from the same sample are listed, as sequenced in a study of cytomegalovirus exposure and HLA in healthy donors. The PCR employed 60 Vbeta primers together with 13 Jbeta primers. Measured with immunoSEQ multiplex PCR; TCRdb has only the in-frame clones, and not every one. The sample holds roughly 190,000 clones; around 79% are singletons and the top ten take 1.5% to 2%. Sequencing was done on a sample of PBMCs. All receptors derive from a woman in her fifties or sixties in good health and CMV-seronegative.

Only a few counts were recorded for this clone. This chain connects TRBV2 to TRBJ2-6; no reliable D call. Between the trimmed V and J ends, which lost 1 base and 2 bases, there was a span of 6 bases. Germline V gene lookup returns CDR1 SNHLY and CDR2 FYNNEI. There are 15 residues in the CDR3. CDR3 bases: TGTGCCAGCAGTGAAGGAGGTACTGGGGCCAACGTCCTGACTTTC. It is translated as CASSEGGTGANVLTF.

The chain joins TRBV9 to TRBJ2-7, with 10 bases aligning to TRBD2. This CDR3 region has 15 residues. The trim removed 0 bases at V and 1 base at J, leaving 1 base unmatched. Germline V gene sequence: CDR1 SGDLS, CDR2 YYNGEE. The CDR3, as DNA: TGTGCCAGCAGCGTAGGAGCGGGAGGGTCCTACGAGCAGTACTTC. This translates into CASSVGAGGSYEQYF.

The genes are TRBV2 and TRBJ2-3, with 12 bases identical to TRBD2. The CDR3 covers 15 residues. CDR1 and CDR2 from the germline V gene are SNHLY and FYNNEI. V lost 4 bases and J lost 2; bases outside the gene matches: 1. CDR3 in DNA: TGTGCCAGCAGTGGACTAGCGGGGGTCACAGATACGCAGTATTTT. This sequence encodes CASSGLAGVTDTQYF.

This clone has a handful of counts. V and J are TRBV20-1 and TRBJ2-7; 13 nucleotides line up with TRBD2. CDR3 size: 11 residues. The trim removed 6 bases at V and 7 bases at J, leaving 0 bases unmatched. Per the germline V gene, CDR1 is DFQATT and CDR2 is SNEGSKA (reference sequence). CDR3 amino acids: CSAGLAGEQYF. CDR3 DNA sequence: TGCAGTGCGGGACTAGCGGGAGAGCAGTACTTC.

The chain uses TRBV6-5 and TRBJ1-2, with 7 bases identical to TRBD1. CDR1 is MNHEY and CDR2 is SVGAGI in the germline V gene. V trimming: 5 bases; J trimming: 7 bases; junction bases outside the gene matches: 10. The CDR3 contains 14 residues. CDR3 bases: TGTGCCAGCAGTGGAGGGGGCCCCCCCCCTGGCTACACCTTC. This codes for CASSGGGPPPGYTF.

The chain joins TRBV7-2 to TRBJ1-1, with no clear D. Germline lookup yields CDR1 SGHTA and CDR2 FQGNSA. V lost 4 bases to trimming and J lost 5 bases, with 14 bases between them. There are 14 residues in the CDR3. This CDR3 reads CASSSRWVGTEAFF. The DNA for the CDR3 is TGTGCCAGCAGCTCCAGGTGGGTTGGGACTGAAGCTTTCTTT.

V is TRBV4-3 and J is TRBJ2-5; 13 positions agree with TRBD2. V gave up 2 bases and J gave up 1 base; unmatched junction bases: 1. In germline, CDR1 is LGHNA, CDR2 YSLEER. CDR3 size: 16 residues. For the CDR3, the DNA is TGCGCCAGCAGCCAAAGACTAGCGGGGGGCCAAGAGACCCAGTACTTC. Translated, it gives CASSQRLAGGQETQYF.